This T cell receptor (beta chain) was found in a study of neurological immune-mediated disorders (dated by TCRdb to between 2018 and 2021). About the full investigation: Among the 34 multiple sclerosis patients, relapsing-remitting MS was present in roughly 30 and secondary progressive MS was present in 3. The study compared peripheral blood TCR-beta repertoires of HTLV-I-associated myelopathy (HAM/TSP) patients, multiple sclerosis patients and healthy controls using UMI-based sequencing. The roughly 100 TCR-beta libraries included longitudinal samples, technical triplicates and paired sorted CD4+ and CD8+ T-cell subsets alongside PBMC samples. The cohort included 60 to 70 subjects: some 15 with HAM/TSP, around 34 with multiple sclerosis, and around 20 healthy controls. Results the study describes overall, beyond this receptor: Expanded clones from different subjects shared no identical CDR3 amino acid sequences, which suggests that TCR-beta repertoires were private in all groups. Repertoires from 18 of 34 MS patients were grouped by phylogenetic analysis into a cluster of related CDR3 sequences, suggesting a possible repertoire-level signature. TCR clonal expansion was highest in HAM/TSP patients and lowest in MS patients, with MS patients falling below even healthy controls. No clinical or MRI features were associated with the MS cluster, and the authors said that larger cohorts are needed.

This clonotype was counted many times. The specificity of this receptor is unknown. One base away there is no much larger clone; base qualities are not given. For unsorted PBMC libraries, 2 million PBMCs were used after storage in RNAlater at -80 degrees C until RNA extraction. The multiple sclerosis patients were enrolled in a US clinical protocol that used magnetic resonance imaging to evaluate disease progression. Peripheral blood underwent Ficoll-Hypaque density gradient centrifugation to isolate PBMCs, which were then cryopreserved in liquid nitrogen. CDR3 length: 13 amino acids, cysteine to phenylalanine. The DNA shown is the 39-base CDR3, in frame from base 1. CDR1 and CDR2 are read off the germline V gene (reference sequence) as DFQATT and SNEGSKA. A distance of 12 bases separates the germline ends of V and J, which lose 6 bases and 1 base respectively. To synthesize cDNA, template-switch 5'RACE was performed with a primer carrying a 10-nucleotide random unique molecular identifier so that each TCR transcript was tagged. Every sequencing run covered 15-18 subjects and yielded more than 170 million TCR-beta sequences. The RNeasy kit was used to extract total RNA. TCR-beta VDJ regions were amplified with primers for the TCR constant region and the 5'RACE anchor, using the KAPA Real-time Library Amplification kit. Sample indexes and Illumina adaptors were added in a first PCR, after which library yield was increased in a second PCR. After Ampure bead purification, the roughly 650 bp TCR product was size-selected on a 2% E-gel SizeSelection system. Before pooling, library quality was checked on a Bioanalyzer, concentration was measured with Qubit, and libraries were quantified with the Kapa Library Quantification kit. An Illumina HiSeq 2500 was used to sequence the libraries paired-end at 2 x 150 bp. To increase sequence diversity, about 23-32% phiX was spiked into each library pool. From the authors' description of their analysis: The quality-filtered reads were processed with the UMI-based MiGEC pipeline, whose error correction step removed more than 90% of the raw TCR sequences. VDJ genes were aligned to IMGT germline references, and each clonotype was defined by a unique CDR3 amino acid sequence together with V-J genes. Clonal expansion, Shannon diversity and CDR3 relatedness (CalcPairwiseDistances, ClusterSamples) were evaluated with VDJtools, and phylogenetic trees were built with CLCbio workbench. A clone was classed as expanded if it had 8 or more unique UMIs, a cutoff based on coefficient-of-variation modelling across technical triplicates. The public reads were quality trimmed at Q25 with fastp and then assembled into clones with MiXCR by TCRdb, keeping productive beta chains. Every CDR3 protein is listed once, alongside the most common genes and DNA of its rows. TCRdb's processing, not the authors', yielded these V and J calls. The sample table holds approximately 59,000 distinct CDR3 sequences, of which roughly 4.9% were seen once. In total, the top ten clones hold around 5.1% of the sample.

This sequence uses TRBV20-1 and TRBJ1-1, and perhaps TRBD1 as D gene, on 6 matching bases. Sequencing input: PBMCs. This clonotype was obtained from a human donor with multiple sclerosis. The donor label of this sample is uncertain. CDR3 sequence: CSALRGGNTEAFF. Here is the DNA: TGCAGTGCCCTCAGGGGAGGGAACACTGAAGCTTTCTTT.